This TCR beta chain was sequenced during a study of T cells in Graves' hyperthyroidism and ophthalmopathy. The source material, RNA transcripts, was used to amplify TCR beta CDR3 regions. Researchers ran a first-round RT-PCR on the TCR CDR3 using the HTBI primer set. TCRdb redid the calling of the multiplex PCR reads with MiXCR, one entry per CDR3 protein. The sample has 45,000 or so distinct CDR3 sequences, more than 40% seen once. This clonotype appeared many times. Patients counted as stable if ophthalmopathy did not develop within 18 months. CDR3 length: 13 amino acids. Germline V gives CDR1 LGHDT, CDR2 YNNKEL (reference sequence). The V and J ends lost 4 bases and 6 bases, in that order; junction bases with no gene match: 3.

The sequencing sample was made of peripheral blood or thyroid tissue (not recorded which). This sequence joins TRBV3-1 and TRBJ1-5; 7 bases are a match to TRBD1. The receptor's source is a woman aged 50 to 65 with Graves' hyperthyroidism. The CDR3 DNA sequence: TGTGCCAGCAGCCGCAACAGGGGTCAGCCCCAGCATTTT. Translated, it gives CASSRNRGQPQHF.